This T cell receptor (beta chain) was sequenced in a study of technical replicates of blood from several donors. V lost 3 bases and J lost 4, with 3 bases in between. CDR1 and CDR2 (germline): PRHDT, FYEKMQ (reference sequence). This CDR3 spans 11 amino acids. Data came from immunoSEQ multiplex PCR; TCRdb stores just in-frame clones and leaves some out. The sample holds some 74,000 clones, 80% to 95% seen once. This sequence joins TRBV13 and TRBJ2-5; D remains ambiguous. This TCR was sampled from a human donor in good health. Sequenced: T cells isolated from PBMCs. The CDR3 loop is CASSFSETQYF. In DNA, the CDR3 is TGTGCCAGCAGCTTCTCAGAGACCCAGTACTTC. The full variable domain, completed using reference TRBV13 and TRBJ2-5, is AAGVIQSPRHLIKEKRETATLKCYPIPRHDTVYWYQQGPGQDPQFLISFYEKMQSDKGSIPDRFSAQQFSDYHSELNMSSLELGDSALYFCASSFSETQYFGPGTRLLVL.